The clone carrying this TCR beta chain has at least ten counts. Amplified TCR beta CDR3 regions came from RNA transcripts. The study used the HTBI primer set for a first-round RT-PCR of the TCR CDR3. Via MiXCR, TCRdb re-called the multiplex PCR reads, giving one row per CDR3 protein. The table lists 270,000 or so distinct CDR3 sequences, about 25% of them singletons. The CDR3 is 16 residues long. CDR1 and CDR2 from the germline V gene are SGHAT and FQDESV (reference sequence). Trimming pared 4 bases from V and 0 bases from J, leaving 16 bases between. This sample is drawn from a study of T cells in Graves' hyperthyroidism and ophthalmopathy.

This clonotype was obtained from a man aged 35-49 years with Graves' hyperthyroidism that later progressed to Graves' ophthalmopathy. The V call is TRBV11-1, the J call TRBJ2-7, with a tentative D call TRBD1 (5 bases). Sequencing was done on a sample of blood. CDR3 residues: CASSSTRTRNSYEQYF. CDR3 nucleotides: TGTGCCAGCAGCTCCACCCGGACACGTAACTCCTACGAGCAGTACTTC.